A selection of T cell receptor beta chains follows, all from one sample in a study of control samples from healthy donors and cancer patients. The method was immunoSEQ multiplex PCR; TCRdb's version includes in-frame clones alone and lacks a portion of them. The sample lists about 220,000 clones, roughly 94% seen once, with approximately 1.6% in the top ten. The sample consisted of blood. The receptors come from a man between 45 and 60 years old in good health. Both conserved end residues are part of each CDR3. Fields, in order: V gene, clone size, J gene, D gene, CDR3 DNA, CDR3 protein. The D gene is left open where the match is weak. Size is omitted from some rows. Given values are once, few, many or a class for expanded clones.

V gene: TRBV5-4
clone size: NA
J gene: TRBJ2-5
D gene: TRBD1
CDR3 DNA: TGTGCCAGCAGTAGGGACAGCCGAGAGACCCAGTACTTC
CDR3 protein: CASSRDSRETQYF

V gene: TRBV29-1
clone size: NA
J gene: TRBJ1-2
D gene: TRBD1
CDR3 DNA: TGCAGCGCTACCGGGACAGATAACTATGGCTACACCTTC
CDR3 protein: CSATGTDNYGYTF

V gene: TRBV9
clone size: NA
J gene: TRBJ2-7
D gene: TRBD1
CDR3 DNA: TGTGCCAGCAGCGGAACCCGAGTGGGGACAGGTTCCTACGAGCAGTACTTC
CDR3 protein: CASSGTRVGTGSYEQYF

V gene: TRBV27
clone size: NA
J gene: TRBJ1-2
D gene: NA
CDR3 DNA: TGTGCCAGCAGTCCCTACCAGGCGAACCTCCTCTATGGCTACACCTTC
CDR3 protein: CASSPYQANLLYGYTF

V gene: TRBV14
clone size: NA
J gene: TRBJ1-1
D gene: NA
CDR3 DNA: TGTGCCAGCAGCCAGGGTTCTTGGAACACTGAAGCTTTCTTT
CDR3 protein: CASSQGSWNTEAFF

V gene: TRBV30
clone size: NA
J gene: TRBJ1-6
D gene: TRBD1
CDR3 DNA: TGTGCCTGGAGTGTACAGGGGGCTAATTCACCCCTCCACTTT
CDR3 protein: CAWSVQGANSPLHF

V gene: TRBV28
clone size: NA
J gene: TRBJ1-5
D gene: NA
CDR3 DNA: TGTGCCAGCAGTTTGGCCAGGGCAGGGCAGCCCCAGCATTTT
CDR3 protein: CASSLARAGQPQHF

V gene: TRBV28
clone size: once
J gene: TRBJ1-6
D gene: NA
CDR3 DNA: TGTGCCAGCAGTTCTTTCTCCTATAATTCACCCCTCCACTTT
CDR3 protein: CASSSFSYNSPLHF

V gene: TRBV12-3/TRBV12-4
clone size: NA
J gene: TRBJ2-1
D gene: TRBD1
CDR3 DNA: TGTGCCAGCAGTTCGACAGGGACGAATGAGCAGTTCTTC
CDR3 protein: CASSSTGTNEQFF

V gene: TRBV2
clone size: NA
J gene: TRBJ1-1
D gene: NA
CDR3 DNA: TGTGCCGTCCGGGACCGGCAGAACACTGAAGCTTTCTTT
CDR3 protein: CAVRDRQNTEAFF

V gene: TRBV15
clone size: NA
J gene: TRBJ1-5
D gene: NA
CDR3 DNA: TGTGCCACCAGCAGAGATCAGGTCGGCCAGCCCCAGCATTTT
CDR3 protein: CATSRDQVGQPQHF

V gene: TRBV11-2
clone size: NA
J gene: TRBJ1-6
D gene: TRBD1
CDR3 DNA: TGTGCCAGCACCCCCCTGGGGGGACAGTATAATTCACCCCTCCACTTT
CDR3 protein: CASTPLGGQYNSPLHF

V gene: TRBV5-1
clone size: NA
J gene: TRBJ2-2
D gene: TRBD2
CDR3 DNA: TGCGCCAGCAGCTTGGCCGTGGGGGGGGCCGGGGAGCTGTTTTTT
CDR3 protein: CASSLAVGGAGELFF

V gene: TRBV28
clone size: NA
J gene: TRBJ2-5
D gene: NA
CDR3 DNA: TGTGCCAGCAGCCCCTCCCGGCCAATCCAAGAGACCCAGTACTTC
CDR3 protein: CASSPSRPIQETQYF

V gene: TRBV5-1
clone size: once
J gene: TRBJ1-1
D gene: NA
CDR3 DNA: TGCGCCAGCAGCTTGGACAGCTTGAACACTGAAGCTTTCTTT
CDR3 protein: CASSLDSLNTEAFF

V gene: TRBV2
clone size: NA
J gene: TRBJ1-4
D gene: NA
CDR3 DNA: TGTGCCAGCAGTACTATGCAGCCTGCAACTAATGAAAAACTGTTTTTT
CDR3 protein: CASSTMQPATNEKLFF